This paragraph covers one TCR beta chain sequence. Its antigen remains unidentified. The sample belongs to a study of vaccination and CD4 T cells after COVID-19. Turning to the study itself: Collection of post-COVID samples occurred a median roughly 92 days after diagnosis, spanning a range of 35 to 161.

Study-level findings and limits: Only after vaccination were a median 86.3% of convalescents' reactive clones seen.

Sequenced with the Oncomine TCR Beta short-read assay was DNA taken from cultured CD4+ T cells. Genomic DNA was isolated from CD4+ T cells that had been cultured. TCRdb processed the PCR reads anew with MiXCR; each CDR3 protein has one entry. This table holds 20,000 to 25,000 distinct CDR3 sequences, around 63% found once. Sample treatment: roughly nine-day PBMC culture with coronavirus spike peptide pools or control peptides (ViraFEST assay). Using peptide pools, antigen-specific T cells were expanded in ViraFEST before TCRs were sequenced. Per germline, CDR1 SGHTA and CDR2 FQGNSA. This CDR3 comprises 14 residues. The V and J ends lost 1 base and 4 bases respectively, with 10 bases between them.

The material sequenced was CD4+ T cells from blood, cultured in vitro. The source is a human donor who had recovered from COVID-19. The V and J genes are TRBV7-2 and TRBJ1-2; D might be TRBD1 (6 bases). The CDR3 DNA follows: TGTGCCAGCAGCTTAGGGACAGTTTCCTATGGCTACACCTTC. It yields the protein CASSLGTVSYGYTF.